The 7 T cell receptor beta chains below come from one sample, sequenced in a study of neurological immune-mediated disorders. TCRdb reanalysed the 5' RACE reads using MiXCR and keeps one entry per CDR3 protein. This table has under 70,000 distinct CDR3 sequences, 3% to 4% appearing once. Sequenced material: PBMCs. The receptors shown here come from a woman aged 50 to 60 with multiple sclerosis.

This clonotype occurred many times. The chain is built from TRBV7-9 and TRBJ1-1; 7 bases map to TRBD1. The CDR3 extends over 15 amino acids. Germline lookup yields CDR1 SEHNR and CDR2 FQNEAQ (reference sequence). J gave up 2 bases and V 7 bases, and 10 bases lay outside the gene matches. CDR3 coding DNA: TGTGCCAGCAATCGGGCAGGGGGGGTTAACACTGAAGCTTTCTTT. This translates into CASNRAGGVNTEAFF.

This clonotype was observed at least ten times. The chain recombines TRBV5-1 with TRBJ2-2; no clear D. The germline V and J ends were trimmed by 7 bases and 0 bases, with 13 bases remaining between them. Germline V gives CDR1 SGHRS, CDR2 YFSETQ. The CDR3 is 15 amino acids. This CDR3 reads CASSSEVANTGELFF. Written as DNA, the CDR3 is TGCGCCAGCTCTAGTGAGGTGGCGAACACCGGGGAGCTGTTTTTT.

This clonotype appeared many times. The J gene is TRBJ2-3, the V gene TRBV28; 8 nucleotides agree with TRBD1. Unmatched junction bases numbered 11, after V lost 6 bases and J lost 3 bases. This CDR3 is 16 amino acids long. CDR1 is MDHEN and CDR2 is SYDVKM in the germline V gene. The CDR3 DNA follows: TGTGCCAGCAGCTCATTTTCAGGGGGCGGGACAGATACGCAGTATTTT. Translation gives CASSSFSGGGTDTQYF.

The sample holds many counts of this clonotype. The rearrangement joins TRBV2 to TRBJ2-1, with unresolved D. Germline V gene sequence: CDR1 SNHLY, CDR2 FYNNEI. The CDR3 extends over 11 amino acids. V was shortened by 6 bases and J by 6 bases, with 6 bases between the two germline ends. Here the CDR3 reads CASSFRNEQFF. CDR3 nucleotide sequence: TGTGCCAGCAGCTTTCGCAATGAGCAGTTCTTC.

This clonotype appeared a few times. A read error may explain this, as a much larger clone is one base away. V usage is TRBV28 and J usage is TRBJ1-2; D is perhaps TRBD1 (5 bases). The length of the CDR3 is 13 residues. Trimming pared 7 bases from V and 7 bases from J, leaving 16 bases between. Germline lookup yields CDR1 MDHEN and CDR2 SYDVKM. The CDR3 nucleotides are TGTGCCAGCAACGCCGCAGGGTGGGGTGGCTACACCTTC. Its translation is CASNAAGWGGYTF.

This clonotype has a count of ten or more. The chain couples TRBV5-1 to TRBJ1-5; no clear D. Germline V gene data show CDR1 as SGHRS and CDR2 as YFSETQ. Trimming removed 4 bases from V and 5 bases from J, with 10 bases in between. This CDR3 spans 13 amino acids. The CDR3 coding sequence is TGCGCCAGCAGCCCGGACGGGTATCAGCCCCAGCATTTT. This encodes CASSPDGYQPQHF.

This clonotype was detected ten times or more. This sequence joins TRBV20-1 and TRBJ1-5; a weak D match, TRBD1 (5 bases). Germline loops: CDR1 DFQATT, CDR2 SNEGSKA (reference sequence). Trimming removed 3 bases from V and 7 bases from J, with 19 bases in between. The CDR3 is 15 amino acids. The CDR3 protein is CSASGRGPFIQPQHF. CDR3 bases: TGCAGTGCTAGCGGTAGGGGCCCTTTTATCCAGCCCCAGCATTTT.